The 23 T cell receptor beta chains listed next were all sequenced from one sample in a study of T cells after yellow fever vaccination. TCRdb processed the 5' RACE reads anew with MiXCR; each CDR3 protein has one entry. This sample has about 550,000 distinct CDR3 sequences, with about a fifth found just once. The specimen comprised PBMCs, sampled 15 days after the yellow fever booster vaccination. These receptor sequences come from a man aged 30 to 45 who received the YFV17D yellow fever vaccine.

The genes are TRBV7-2 and TRBJ2-5, with 11 bases identical to TRBD2. This CDR3 has 15 residues. V was clipped by 5 bases and J by 4 bases; unmatched bases: 6. In germline, CDR1 is SGHTA, CDR2 FQGNSA. This chain's CDR3 is CASSPTSGSTETQYF. The CDR3 coding sequence is TGTGCCAGCAGCCCAACTAGCGGGAGTACAGAGACCCAGTACTTC.

This clonotype was detected a few times. The rearrangement joins TRBV12-3 or TRBV12-4 to TRBJ2-2; 12 bases align to TRBD2. CDR3 length: 16 amino acids. V shed 4 bases and J 7 bases; nucleotides not matched to a gene: 7. The DNA of the CDR3 is TGTGCCAGCAGTTGGCGACTAGCGGGAGTTTTCGGGGAGCTGTTTTTT. This codes for CASSWRLAGVFGELFF.

This clonotype has a count of ten or more. The rearrangement joins TRBV29-1 to TRBJ2-5; D gene ambiguous. The V and J ends lost 5 bases and 4 bases respectively, with 14 bases between them. Germline-derived CDR1 and CDR2 are SQVTM and ANQGSEA. This CDR3 contains 13 residues. DNA for the CDR3: TGCAGCGTTCAAAACGGCATTTCAGAGACCCAGTACTTC. Protein: CSVQNGISETQYF.

Only a few counts were recorded for this clonotype. The rearrangement links TRBV13 to TRBJ2-1, with D perhaps TRBD2 (6 bases). Germline CDR1 reads PRHDT; CDR2 reads FYEKMQ (reference sequence). CDR3 length: 16 amino acids. The V and J ends lost 2 bases and 3 bases respectively, with 14 bases between them. The CDR3 DNA sequence: TGTGCCAGCAGCTTAAGCCGGGACTCAGACTACAATGAGCAGTTCTTC. Encoded protein: CASSLSRDSDYNEQFF.

This clonotype was counted a few times. The chain couples TRBV3-1 to TRBJ1-3; D not resolved. The CDR3 extends over 17 amino acids. Germline loops: CDR1 LGHDT, CDR2 YNNKEL (reference sequence). Trimming left V 0 bases short and J 0 bases short, with 12 bases between. The CDR3 coding sequence is TGTGCCAGCAGCCAAGATAAAACGAGCCTCTCTGGAAACACCATATATTTT. Its protein product is CASSQDKTSLSGNTIYF.

This chain joins TRBV7-8 and TRBJ2-7; D unclear. This CDR3 is built from 11 residues. Per the germline V gene, CDR1 is SGHVS and CDR2 is FQNEAQ. V gave up 5 bases and J gave up 7 bases, with 9 bases separating them. Here the CDR3 DNA reads TGTGCCAGCAGCCCGCTAATAGAGCAGTACTTC. This sequence encodes CASSPLIEQYF.

This clonotype was counted only a few times. The genes are TRBV7-2 and TRBJ2-1; D not certain. V was trimmed by 6 bases and J by 0 bases, leaving 12 bases between them. CDR1 SGHTA and CDR2 FQGNSA come from the germline V gene. There are 15 residues in the CDR3. CDR3 amino acids: CASSRNVGSYNEQFF. The CDR3 DNA follows: TGTGCCAGCAGTCGTAATGTGGGCTCCTACAATGAGCAGTTCTTC.

This clonotype turned up a few times. This chain links TRBV4-3 with TRBJ2-5; 8 bases align to TRBD2. Germline assignment: CDR1 LGHNA and CDR2 YSLEER. CDR3 size: 18 residues. The J segment lost 6 bases and the V segment lost 0 bases, leaving 15 bases of the junction unmatched. The CDR3 DNA is TGCGCCAGCAGCCAAGACACCCCTGGGGCGGGAGGAGGACAGACCCAGTACTTC. Translation: CASSQDTPGAGGGQTQYF.

The sample holds a few counts of this clonotype. The rearrangement joins TRBV20-1 to TRBJ2-1; D is undetermined. Germline-derived CDR1 and CDR2 are DFQATT and SNEGSKA (reference sequence). The CDR3 loop spans 13 amino acids. V shed 6 bases and J shed 0 bases, with 9 bases lying between them. The CDR3 here is CSAKSSSYNEQFF. CDR3 nucleotides: TGCAGTGCAAAGTCTAGCTCCTACAATGAGCAGTTCTTC.

V is TRBV19 and J is TRBJ2-7; 8 bases match TRBD1. In germline, CDR1 is LNHDA, CDR2 SQIVND (reference sequence). The CDR3 spans 15 residues. V lost 5 bases to trimming and J lost 0 bases; unmatched junction nucleotides: 6. As DNA, the CDR3 is TGTGCCAGTAGTGGACAGGGTCCGGCCTCCTACGAGCAGTACTTC. Translating gives CASSGQGPASYEQYF.

This clonotype was counted only a few times. V gene TRBV20-1 combines with J gene TRBJ2-7, with D perhaps matching TRBD1 or TRBD2 (5 bases each). The CDR3 has 15 amino acids. V lost 0 bases and J lost 3, with 15 bases in between. CDR1 is DFQATT and CDR2 is SNEGSKA in the germline V gene (reference sequence). Here the CDR3 reads CSARDPSTRGYEQYF. The CDR3 region has the DNA TGCAGTGCTAGAGACCCTTCTACTAGGGGCTACGAGCAGTACTTC.

This clonotype appeared a few times. The chain uses TRBV4-2 and TRBJ1-3; perhaps TRBD1 as D (5 bases). Germline V lookup: CDR1 LGHNA, CDR2 YNFKEQ. Trimming removed 4 bases from V and 0 bases from J, with 16 bases in between. This CDR3 has 17 residues. The CDR3 loop reads CASSPASRESSGNTIYF. Here the CDR3 DNA reads TGTGCCAGCAGCCCAGCAAGCAGGGAGAGCTCTGGAAACACCATATATTTT.

This clonotype has only a few counts. The chain has TRBV10-3 and TRBJ2-7; TRBD2 matches 7 bases. The CDR3 covers 13 residues. The ends lost 6 bases at V and 3 bases at J; junction bases unmatched: 5. Germline CDR1 reads ENHRY; CDR2 reads SYGVKD. The CDR3 DNA is TGTGCCATCAGCCGAGGACTAGACTACGAGCAGTACTTC. The encoded protein is CAISRGLDYEQYF.

Concerning this clonotype itself: One end of the junction is discordant with germline, which a read error may explain. The chain is built from TRBV12-3 or TRBV12-4 and TRBJ2-1; 9 nucleotides match TRBD2. CDR3 length: 17 residues. CDR3 nucleotide sequence: TGTGCCAGCAGGAACAGCGGGAGGCCCGAGACCTACAATGATCAGTTCTTC. Translating gives CASRNSGRPETYNDQFF.

This clonotype has more than one count but fewer than ten. The rearrangement joins TRBV12-3 or TRBV12-4 to TRBJ1-1; a weak D match, TRBD1 (6 bases). The V gene lost 5 bases and the J gene lost 0 bases, with 13 bases spanning the gap. The CDR3 sequence is 15 residues long. The CDR3 bases are TGTGCCAGCAGTCCCCAGGGGATGGTGAACACTGAAGCTTTCTTT. This gives the protein CASSPQGMVNTEAFF.

This clonotype was recorded many times. The genes are TRBV12-3 or TRBV12-4 and TRBJ2-2; D unresolved. Trimming stripped 2 bases from V and 6 bases from J, with 4 bases between. This CDR3 contains 12 residues. The chain's CDR3 is CASSLSSGELFF. The DNA of the CDR3 is TGTGCCAGCAGTTTATCGTCCGGGGAGCTGTTTTTT.

The CDR3 bases are TGCAGTGCTAGAGATCGGGTCCTGGCCCAAGAGACCCAGTACTTC. Its protein is CSARDRVLAQETQYF. J is TRBJ2-5 and V is TRBV20-1; D uncertain. CDR3 length equals 15 residues. CDR1 and CDR2 (germline): DFQATT, SNEGSKA (reference sequence). V was cut by 0 bases and J by 1 base, with 12 bases left in between.

This clonotype appeared once. The chain joins TRBV5-6 to TRBJ2-7; perhaps TRBD1 as D (5 bases). The V end was cut by 3 bases, the J end by 3 bases, with 13 bases between. CDR3 length equals 14 residues. Germline lookup yields CDR1 SGHDT and CDR2 YYEEEE. The CDR3, as DNA: TGTGCCAGCAGCTGGAGACAGCCTAACTACGAGCAGTACTTC. Translation gives CASSWRQPNYEQYF.

The rearrangement uses TRBV18 and TRBJ2-5; 7 bases are shared with TRBD2. CDR1 and CDR2 from the germline V gene are KGHSH and LQKENI. This CDR3 comprises 16 residues. J lost 4 bases, V lost 0 bases, and 8 bases had no gene match. The CDR3 coding sequence is TGTGCCAGCTCACCACCCAACGGGCCGGGGGGAGAGACCCAGTACTTC. Residues: CASSPPNGPGGETQYF. Drawing the rest from reference TRBV18 and TRBJ2-5, the complete variable domain is NAGVMQNPRHLVRRRGQEARLRCSPMKGHSHVYWYRQLPEEGLKFMVYLQKENIIDESGMPKERFSAEFPKEGPSILRIQQVVRGDSAAYFCASSPPNGPGGETQYFGPGTRLLVL.

This clonotype appeared a few times. The chain's CDR3 is CASSLSGRDEQYF. CDR3 bases: TGTGCCAGCAGTTTGTCAGGGAGGGACGAGCAGTACTTC. The chain couples TRBV12-3 or TRBV12-4 to TRBJ2-7; 7 bases are a match to TRBD2. The CDR3 covers 13 residues. The trim removed 3 bases at V and 5 bases at J, leaving 4 bases unmatched.

The V gene is TRBV25-1, the J gene TRBJ2-5, with no clear D. Deletions cut 0 bases from V and 4 bases from J, with 15 bases between. CDR1 and CDR2 from the germline V gene are MGHDK and SYGVNS. The CDR3 consists of 16 residues. The CDR3 nucleotides read TGTGCCAGCAGTGAATATTTCACTTCACCCCGAGAGACCCAGTACTTC. This encodes CASSEYFTSPRETQYF.

This clonotype was seen at least ten times. The V and J genes are TRBV20-1 and TRBJ2-7; weak D call: TRBD2 (6 bases). This CDR3 is 11 amino acids long. V dropped 5 bases and J dropped 3 bases, with 8 bases sitting between them. The germline V gene encodes CDR1 DFQATT and CDR2 SNEGSKA (reference sequence). DNA of the CDR3: TGCAGTGCTCGGGACTTCTACGAGCAGTACTTC. It is translated as CSARDFYEQYF.

A few counts support this clonotype. The rearrangement joins TRBV5-1 to TRBJ2-1, with 13 positions matching TRBD2. The CDR3 spans 15 residues. CDR1 is SGHRS and CDR2 is YFSETQ in the germline V gene. Losses at the gene ends were 4 bases for V and 8 bases for J; bases not matched to a gene: 6. CDR3 coding DNA: TGCGCCAGCAGCCGAGGACTAGCGGGAGCCCATGAGCAGTTCTTC. This codes for CASSRGLAGAHEQFF.